The T cell receptor beta chain under discussion was sequenced for a study of beta chain features in type 1 diabetes. Findings and caveats of the study: TCRB rearrangement may or may not be influenced by HLA type; here this remained unresolved.

Per germline, CDR1 DFQATT and CDR2 SNEGSKA (reference sequence). The CDR3 length is 11 residues, termini included. As concerns this clone: Antigen specificity is unknown. A read error is likely, as this CDR3 ends without the conserved phenylalanine or tryptophan. The DNA is omitted, as the CDR3 cannot be located on it reliably, and the CDR3 follows TCRdb's listing.

Sequencing targeted expressed TCRB transcripts, as all isolated RNA had been reverse transcribed. TCRdb keeps only in-frame clones here, not all; method: immunoSEQ multiplex PCR. The sample records 200,000 to 250,000 clones, 68% being singletons. The material sequenced was naive CD4+ T cells from blood. This clonotype originated in a man younger than 40 in good health. The V and J genes are TRBV20-1 and TRBJ2-3. CDR3 sequence reads: CSATLGDLRGS.